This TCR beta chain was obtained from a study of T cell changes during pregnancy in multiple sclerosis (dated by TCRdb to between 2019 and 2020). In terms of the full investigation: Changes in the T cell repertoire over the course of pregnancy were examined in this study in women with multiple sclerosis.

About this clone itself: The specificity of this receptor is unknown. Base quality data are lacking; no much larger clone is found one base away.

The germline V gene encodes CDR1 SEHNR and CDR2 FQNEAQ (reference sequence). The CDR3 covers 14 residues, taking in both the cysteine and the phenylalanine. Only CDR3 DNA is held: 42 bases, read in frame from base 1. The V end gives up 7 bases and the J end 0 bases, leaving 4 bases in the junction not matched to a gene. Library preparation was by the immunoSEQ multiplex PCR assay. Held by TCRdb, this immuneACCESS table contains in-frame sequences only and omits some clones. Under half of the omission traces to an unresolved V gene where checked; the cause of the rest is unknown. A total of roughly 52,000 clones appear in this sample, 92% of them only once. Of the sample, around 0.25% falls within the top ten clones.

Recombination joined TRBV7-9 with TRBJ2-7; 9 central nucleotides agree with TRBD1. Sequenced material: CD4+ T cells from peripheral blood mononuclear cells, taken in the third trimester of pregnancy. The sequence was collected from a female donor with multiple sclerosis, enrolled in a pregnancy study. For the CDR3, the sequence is CASTTGGFSYEQYF. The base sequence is TGTGCCAGCACCACAGGGGGCTTCTCCTACGAGCAGTACTTC.